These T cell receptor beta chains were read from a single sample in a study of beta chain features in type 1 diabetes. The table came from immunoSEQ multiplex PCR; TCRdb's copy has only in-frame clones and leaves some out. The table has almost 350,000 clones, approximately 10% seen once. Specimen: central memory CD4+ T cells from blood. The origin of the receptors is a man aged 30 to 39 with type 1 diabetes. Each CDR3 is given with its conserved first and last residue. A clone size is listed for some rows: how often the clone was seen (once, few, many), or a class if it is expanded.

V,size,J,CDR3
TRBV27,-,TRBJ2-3,CASSFTSSGGATDTQYF
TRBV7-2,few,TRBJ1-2,CASSLEGQVANYGYTF
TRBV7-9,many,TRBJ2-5,CASSFGLGQETQYF
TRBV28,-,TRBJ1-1,CASTPDRGYRNTEAFF
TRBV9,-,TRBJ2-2,CASSEGLAEYTGELFF
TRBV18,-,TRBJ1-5,CASSPDRKDQPQHF
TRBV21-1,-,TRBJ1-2,CASSKRVWRGINYGYTF
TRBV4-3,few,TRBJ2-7,CASSVQRGGYEQYF
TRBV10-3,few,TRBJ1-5,CAIGTGGDQPQHF
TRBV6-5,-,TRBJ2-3,CASSLTSGGADTQYF
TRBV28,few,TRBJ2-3,CASSSGQLDTQYF
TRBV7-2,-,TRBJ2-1,CASSLFGTAGRDEQFF
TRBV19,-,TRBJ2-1,CASSQISAVFEQFF
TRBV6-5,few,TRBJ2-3,CASRSADTQYF
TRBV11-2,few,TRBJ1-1,CASSSTITEAFF
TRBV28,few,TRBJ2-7,CASRQGQTHEQYF
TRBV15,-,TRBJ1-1,CATSLSGGAMNTEAFF
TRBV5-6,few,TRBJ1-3,CASSSEIGASGNTIYF
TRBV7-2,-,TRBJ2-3,CASSLAPGSTDTQYF
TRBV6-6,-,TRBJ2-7,CASSSEGARYEQYF
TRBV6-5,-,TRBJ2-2,CASSKGQANTGELFF
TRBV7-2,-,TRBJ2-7,CASSRDRGRDEQYF
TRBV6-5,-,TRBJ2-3,CASCQVRTDTQYF
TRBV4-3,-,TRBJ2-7,CASSQDLPRGYEQYF
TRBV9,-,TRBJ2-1,CASSSGAGADYNEQFF
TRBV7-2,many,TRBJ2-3,CASSSGGLGTDTQYF
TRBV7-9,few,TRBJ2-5,CASSLTQAGFQETQYF
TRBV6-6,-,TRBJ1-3,CAIRTTDSGNTIYF